Shown below are 30 T cell receptor beta chains from a single sample sequenced in a study of post-analysis software for immune sequencing data. General observations from the study: TRBV5-6, TRBV5-1 and TRBV20-1 belonged to a set of about five TRBV segments that were more frequent in patients than controls.

Tagging with unique molecular identifiers was a feature of the TCR beta cDNA libraries. TCRdb itself ran the PCR reads through MiXCR, one entry per CDR3 protein. Seen here are about 460,000 distinct CDR3 sequences, 40% to 55% observed once, and the top ten hold about 12%. No antigens are known for them. Sequenced material: blood. The receptor source for this set is a girl under 18 with multiple sclerosis.

V usage is TRBV11-2 and J usage is TRBJ1-4; TRBD1 is a possible D gene (6 bases). The CDR3 has 15 amino acids. CDR1 and CDR2 from the germline V gene are SGHAT and FQNNGV. V shed 5 bases and J shed 0 bases, with 10 bases lying between them. The CDR3, as DNA: TGTGCCAGCAGCGCACAGGGTGCAACTAATGAAAAACTGTTTTTT. Its translation is CASSAQGATNEKLFF.

This chain connects TRBV5-4 to TRBJ2-7; tentatively, D is TRBD1 (5 bases). Matching the DNA end better, TRBJ2-5 makes the J call doubtful. This CDR3 comprises 13 residues. The germline CDR1 and CDR2 sequences are SGHNT and YYREEE (reference sequence). CDR3 region: CASSSDMQETQYF. The CDR3 region has the DNA TGTGCCAGCAGCTCGGACATGCAAGAGACCCAGTACTTC.

This clonotype was found a few times. J is TRBJ2-1 and V is TRBV4-1; D call uncertain. This CDR3 is 17 amino acids long. Germline loops: CDR1 MGHRA, CDR2 YSYEKL. V was pared by 2 bases and J by 2 bases, with 16 bases between. CDR3 nucleotide sequence: TGCGCCAGCAGCCAATTACGTCCCCTGCTGCCCTACAATGAGCAGTTCTTC. Protein: CASSQLRPLLPYNEQFF.

This clonotype was detected a few times. The chain carries TRBV7-9 and TRBJ2-6; 12 bases fit TRBD1. J was trimmed by 4 bases and V by 11 bases; bases with no gene match: 9. The CDR3 extends over 16 amino acids. Germline lookup yields CDR1 SEHNR and CDR2 FQNEAQ (reference sequence). CDR3 coding DNA: TGTGCCGGAACCGGGACAGGGGGCTCCGGGGCCAACGTCCTGACTTTC. Protein: CAGTGTGGSGANVLTF.

The rearrangement uses TRBV20-1 and TRBJ2-5; D may be TRBD1 (6 bases). This CDR3 contains 15 residues. CDR1 and CDR2 (germline): DFQATT, SNEGSKA (reference sequence). The ends were cut back, 0 bases at V and 9 bases at J, with 20 bases in the middle. CDR3 nucleotide sequence: TGCAGTGCTAGAGAGGCTGGGGACATGAAGGAGTCCCAGTACTTC. It encodes CSAREAGDMKESQYF.

J is TRBJ2-1 and V is TRBV20-1, with 9 bases lining up with TRBD2. V shed 3 bases, J shed 6 bases, and the junction held 6 bases outside the gene matches. The germline gives CDR1 DFQATT, CDR2 SNEGSKA (reference sequence). The CDR3 length is 14 residues. The CDR3 nucleotides are TGCAGTGCTAGGGATAGCGGGAGTATCAATGAGCAGTTCTTC. This codes for CSARDSGSINEQFF.

This sequence joins TRBV14 and TRBJ2-3; D ambiguous. The V gene's germline CDR1 is SGHDN and CDR2 FVKESK. The CDR3 sequence is 12 residues long. V lost 4 bases, J lost 6 bases, and 8 bases lay in between. The CDR3 region has the DNA TGTGCCAGCAGCCGACATTCTGATACGCAGTATTTT. This sequence encodes CASSRHSDTQYF.

V gene TRBV27 combines with J gene TRBJ2-7; 7 nucleotides agree with TRBD1. The junction had 11 bases not matched to a gene; V was cut back by 5 bases and J by 1 base. The CDR3 spans 16 residues. Germline V gene lookup returns CDR1 MNHEY and CDR2 SMNVEV (reference sequence). The CDR3 loop reads CASSPQTGTGSYEQYF. The CDR3 DNA reads TGTGCCAGCAGTCCACAGACAGGGACGGGATCCTACGAGCAGTACTTC.

This clonotype was detected only a few times. The chain couples TRBV20-1 to TRBJ2-1; 7 nucleotides match TRBD2. The J segment lost 14 bases and the V segment lost 3 bases, leaving 13 bases of the junction unmatched. The germline gives CDR1 DFQATT, CDR2 SNEGSKA (reference sequence). There are 13 residues in the CDR3. Here the CDR3 reads CSASRAGVFQEFF. The CDR3 nucleotides read TGCAGTGCTAGCCGCGCGGGAGTGTTTCAGGAGTTCTTC.

V is TRBV4-1 and J is TRBJ2-7; possibly TRBD1 for D (6 bases). There are 20 residues in the CDR3. V dropped 2 bases and J dropped 2 bases, with 28 bases sitting between them. In germline, CDR1 is MGHRA, CDR2 YSYEKL. CDR3 nucleotides: TGCGCCAGCAGCCAATGGGCTAGCCAAGCGCCGAGGGGGACCACCTACGAGCAGTACTTC. Its protein product is CASSQWASQAPRGTTYEQYF.

The CDR3 DNA reads TGTGCCAGCAGCTCCGCTAACTTCGATGAGCAGTTCTTC. Translated: CASSSANFDEQFF. The rearrangement joins TRBV7-2 to TRBJ2-1; D uncertain. CDR1 is SGHTA and CDR2 is FQGNSA in the germline V gene. Trimming took off 4 bases at V and 8 bases at J, with 12 bases between the two ends. The CDR3 sequence is 13 residues long.

The gene calls are TRBV29-1 and TRBJ2-5; D possibly matches TRBD1 or TRBD2 (5 bases each). Germline loops: CDR1 SQVTM, CDR2 ANQGSEA. CDR3 length: 13 amino acids. V lost 3 bases and J lost 9, with 17 bases in between. The CDR3 DNA reads as TGCAGCGTTGATGAGGGGTCCCATCAGGCCCAGTACTTC. Translating gives CSVDEGSHQAQYF.

In the case of this clonotype: A read error may produce the germline difference seen at one junction end. V usage is TRBV6-5 and J usage is TRBJ2-1, with D hard to call. Germline values: CDR1 MNHEY, CDR2 SVGAGI. This CDR3 spans 15 amino acids. The CDR3 here is CASSYRAGSYNVQFF. The CDR3 coding sequence is TGTGCCAGCAGTTACCGGGCCGGGTCCTACAATGTGCAGTTCTTC.

The chain is built from TRBV6-6 and TRBJ2-1, with D hard to call. This CDR3 comprises 14 residues. The germline V gene has CDR1 MNHNY and CDR2 SVGAGI (reference sequence). With 2 bases removed from V and 4 bases from J, the gap between germline ends came to 9 bases. CDR3 bases: TGTGCCAGCAGTTACGGACCCGTGTACAATGAGCAGTTCTTC. Translated, it gives CASSYGPVYNEQFF.

V and J are TRBV6-5 and TRBJ1-1, with D hard to call. This CDR3 has 13 amino acids. Trimming left V 5 bases short and J 5 bases short, with 12 bases between. CDR1 and CDR2 from the germline V gene are MNHEY and SVGAGI. The CDR3 region has the DNA TGTGCCAGCAGTATCGGGAGGGTGACTGAAGCTTTCTTT. Its translation is CASSIGRVTEAFF.

The chain couples TRBV10-3 to TRBJ2-3; 10 bases match TRBD1. The CDR3 runs to 15 residues. CDR1 and CDR2 (germline): ENHRY, SYGVKD. V shed 6 bases and J 5 bases; nucleotides not matched to a gene: 8. Here the CDR3 reads CAIRDPGQGKDTQYF. In DNA form, the CDR3 reads TGTGCCATCAGAGACCCGGGACAGGGGAAAGATACGCAGTATTTT.

The CDR3 region has the DNA TGTGCCACCAGCAGAGATCTGGAGGATCAAGAGACCCAGTACTTC. Translation gives CATSRDLEDQETQYF. The chain employs TRBV15 and TRBJ2-5; D is possibly TRBD2 (5 bases). Trimming stripped 0 bases from V and 2 bases from J, with 10 bases between. The germline V gene has CDR1 LNHNV and CDR2 YYDKDF (reference sequence). This CDR3 spans 15 amino acids.

The chain joins TRBV29-1 to TRBJ1-1, with 7 bases fitting TRBD1. After removal of 6 bases from V and 1 base from J, the junction contained 2 bases not matched to a gene. There are 12 residues in the CDR3. Germline V gives CDR1 SQVTM, CDR2 ANQGSEA. CDR3 bases: TGCAGCGTACAGGGGTCGAACACTGAAGCTTTCTTT. The encoded protein is CSVQGSNTEAFF.

Only a few counts were recorded for this clonotype. The chain joins TRBV4-1 to TRBJ2-7; 9 positions agree with TRBD2. This CDR3 spans 16 amino acids. Trimming took 1 base from V and 2 from J; bases not matched to a gene: 6. CDR1 is MGHRA, CDR2 YSYEKL, per germline. CDR3 nucleotide sequence: TGCGCCAGCAGCCAAGGTCCTAGCGGGACCACCTACGAGCAGTACTTC. Translation: CASSQGPSGTTYEQYF.

The chain uses TRBV20-1 and TRBJ2-1; TRBD2 matches 10 bases. There are 14 residues in the CDR3. Trimming at V came to 4 bases and at J to 0 bases, leaving 0 bases not matched to a gene. Germline lookup yields CDR1 DFQATT and CDR2 SNEGSKA (reference sequence). This CDR3 reads CSATSGSSYNEQFF. The CDR3 region has the DNA TGCAGTGCTACTAGCGGGAGCTCCTACAATGAGCAGTTCTTC.

This clonotype was seen only a few times. The genes are TRBV6-5 and TRBJ1-1, with a tentative D call TRBD1 (6 bases). Trimming took 7 bases from V and 5 from J, leaving 20 bases between them. The CDR3 totals 15 residues. Germline-derived CDR1 and CDR2 are MNHEY and SVGAGI. CDR3 in DNA: TGTGCCAGCACTATATCCAGACAGGTGGATACTGAAGCTTTCTTT. Translated: CASTISRQVDTEAFF.

The V gene is TRBV28, the J gene TRBJ2-1; D tentatively reads TRBD1 or TRBD2 (6 bases each). From germline, CDR1 is MDHEN and CDR2 SYDVKM. CDR3 length: 17 amino acids. Deletions cut 6 bases from V and 3 bases from J, with 21 bases between. The CDR3 region is CASSYTSLGGDYNEQFF. The CDR3 DNA sequence: TGTGCCAGCAGCTACACCTCCCTCGGGGGCGACTACAATGAGCAGTTCTTC.

V is TRBV12-3 or TRBV12-4 and J is TRBJ2-7, with D perhaps assigned TRBD1 or TRBD2 (7 bases each). This CDR3 comprises 16 residues. The germline V and J ends were trimmed by 5 bases and 3 bases, with 20 bases remaining between them. The CDR3 region is CASSNPRGGALYEQYF. The CDR3 nucleotides read TGTGCCAGCAGTAACCCCAGGGGGGGGGCCCTCTACGAGCAGTACTTC.

The chain is built from TRBV11-1 and TRBJ2-1; D call uncertain. With 5 bases removed from V and 9 bases from J, the gap between germline ends came to 14 bases. This CDR3 has 13 amino acids. Germline-derived CDR1 and CDR2 are SGHAT and FQDESV (reference sequence). For the CDR3, the DNA is TGTGCCAGCAGCCAGGCGAGGAGTGGTGAGCAGTTCTTC. Its protein is CASSQARSGEQFF.

This chain joins TRBV29-1 and TRBJ2-3; no firm D call. V was trimmed by 1 base and J by 2 bases, leaving 10 bases between them. The CDR3 extends over 14 amino acids. The germline gives CDR1 SQVTM, CDR2 ANQGSEA. As DNA, the CDR3 is TGCAGCGTTGAAGGCCGAATAGTCACAGATACGCAGTATTTT. Its protein product is CSVEGRIVTDTQYF.

The chain combines TRBV28 with TRBJ2-7; 9 bases line up with TRBD1. The germline V gene has CDR1 MDHEN and CDR2 SYDVKM. The CDR3 length is 16 residues. The trim removed 6 bases at V and 1 base at J, leaving 10 bases unmatched. The CDR3 DNA sequence: TGTGCCAGCAGCGGGAGAGGGACAGGGAGATCCTACGAGCAGTACTTC. It is translated as CASSGRGTGRSYEQYF.

This clonotype was found a few times. The gene calls are TRBV7-9 and TRBJ2-7, with TRBD2 identical over 7 bases. The V segment lost 3 bases and the J segment 0 bases; nucleotides outside the gene matches: 2. CDR1 and CDR2 from the germline V gene are SEHNR and FQNEAQ (reference sequence). The CDR3 is made up of 14 amino acids. The CDR3 reads CASSFTSASYEQYF. Written as DNA, the CDR3 is TGTGCCAGCAGCTTTACTAGCGCCTCCTACGAGCAGTACTTC. The complete variable domain, with remaining parts taken from reference TRBV7-9 and TRBJ2-7, reads DTGVSQNPRHKITKRGQNVTFRCDPISEHNRLYWYRQTLGQGPEFLTYFQNEAQLEKSRLLSDRFSAERPKGSFSTLEIQRTEQGDSAMYLCASSFTSASYEQYFGPGTRLTVT.

The chain couples TRBV7-9 to TRBJ2-3; possible D gene TRBD1, 6 bases. Germline V gene lookup returns CDR1 SEHNR and CDR2 FQNEAQ (reference sequence). Trimming removed 1 base at V and 6 bases at J, with 14 bases between. There are 15 residues in the CDR3. For the CDR3, the DNA is TGTGCCAGCAGCTTAGAAACAGGGATGAGTGATACGCAGTATTTT. This gives the protein CASSLETGMSDTQYF.

This clonotype appeared a few times. V is TRBV28 and J is TRBJ2-5; 10 bases agree with TRBD2. The CDR3 is made up of 17 amino acids. Trimming cost V 7 bases and J 5 bases; bases outside gene matches: 16. Germline lookup yields CDR1 MDHEN and CDR2 SYDVKM. The CDR3 nucleotides read TGTGCCAGCACCGTTAGACTAGCGGGCTCTAAGGGGGAGACCCAGTACTTC. This sequence encodes CASTVRLAGSKGETQYF.

This clonotype was counted once. This chain joins TRBV18 and TRBJ2-1; perhaps TRBD1 as D (6 bases). The V end lost 6 bases, the J end lost 10 bases, and 19 bases lay between the germline ends. Germline V CDR1 and CDR2: KGHSH, LQKENI. This CDR3 has 14 residues. CDR3 sequence (DNA): TGTGCCAGCTCTACCGGACAGAGCTCCTACGAGCAGTTCTTC. Translating it yields CASSTGQSSYEQFF. The whole variable domain, filled in from reference TRBV18 and TRBJ2-1, reads NAGVMQNPRHLVRRRGQEARLRCSPMKGHSHVYWYRQLPEEGLKFMVYLQKENIIDESGMPKERFSAEFPKEGPSILRIQQVVRGDSAAYFCASSTGQSSYEQFFGPGTRLTVL.